Here is one TCR beta chain with its context. Its specificity is unknown. Every subset's genomic DNA went evenly onto several immunoSEQ plates. Sequencing was performed with immunoSEQ multiplex PCR; in TCRdb, only in-frame clones are kept and a portion is missing. The sample has 1,500,000 or so clones; roughly 96% are singletons. The sample originates from a study of shared clonotypes between healthy human individuals. Study conclusions and caveats: Naive subsets tended to show greater estimated richness than memory subsets.

The germline gives CDR1 SGHTA, CDR2 FQGNSA. CDR3 size: 14 residues. The V and J ends lost 3 bases and 7 bases, in that order; junction bases with no gene match: 7. The chain employs TRBV7-2 and TRBJ2-7; TRBD1 matches at 9 bases. Sequencing used naive CD4+ T cells sorted from blood. The subset was: CD45RA+ positively selected. The receptor's source is a man aged 25-45 years in good health. The DNA for the CDR3 is TGTGCCAGCAGCTTCCGGGACAGGGTTCGGGAGCAGTACTTC. Residues: CASSFRDRVREQYF.